A single sample gave rise to the 18 T cell receptor beta chains below, sequenced in a study of response to subunit inactivated influenza vaccine (dated by TCRdb to the late 2010s). Read against the paper, the sample's time point label means: approximately 45 days after influenza vaccine administration. Library preparation was by RT-PCR. Sequencing relied on an Illumina HiSeq 2500. Using fastp trimming at Q25 and MiXCR clonotype assembly, TCRdb reanalyzed the public sequencing data and kept in-frame beta chains. A single entry per CDR3 protein holds the most common genes and DNA from its merged rows. This sample is represented by 500,000 to 600,000 distinct CDR3 sequences; 10% to 15% of them were singletons. The ten largest account for around 13% of the sample. Material: PBMCs from blood, obtained 40 to 50 days after vaccination. The receptors originated from a man aged 45-60 years who received an inactivated influenza vaccine. Donor details come from another sample of the same person, matched by shared clones.

This clonotype was counted between two and nine times. The J gene is TRBJ2-4, the V gene TRBV20-1; tentative D call: TRBD1 (6 bases). Germline CDR1 is DFQATT and CDR2 is SNEGSKA (reference sequence). The CDR3 is 13 amino acids. The V and J ends lost 6 bases and 0 bases respectively, with 9 bases between them. The CDR3 region is CSAGTLAKNIQYF. In DNA form, the CDR3 reads TGCAGTGCCGGGACACTAGCCAAAAACATTCAGTACTTC.

The CDR3 protein is CASSYFMGTGGNEQFF. CDR3 coding DNA: TGTGCCAGCAGTTACTTCATGGGGACAGGGGGGAATGAGCAGTTCTTC. V is TRBV6-5 and J is TRBJ2-1; 11 bases match TRBD1. V shed 1 base, J shed 7 bases, and the junction held 6 bases outside the gene matches. Germline assignment: CDR1 MNHEY and CDR2 SVGAGI. CDR3 length: 16 amino acids.

This clonotype turned up a few times. The chain links TRBV29-1 to TRBJ2-7; 8 nucleotides agree with TRBD2. Germline loops: CDR1 SQVTM, CDR2 ANQGSEA. The CDR3 spans 13 residues. The V gene end was trimmed by 5 bases and the J gene end by 4 bases; junction bases not matched to a gene: 7. The CDR3 loop reads CSVTGTSRYEQYF. The CDR3 DNA follows: TGCAGCGTTACCGGGACTAGTCGTTACGAGCAGTACTTC.

This clonotype turned up a few times. The rearrangement uses TRBV20-1 and TRBJ2-4, with D possibly called TRBD1 or TRBD2 (5 bases each). The CDR3 spans 22 residues. The germline V and J ends were trimmed by 1 base and 3 bases, with 34 bases remaining between them. Germline CDR1 DFQATT, CDR2 SNEGSKA (reference sequence). The CDR3 DNA reads as TGCAGTGCTAGAGCAGTTCTAGTTGTTACAAGAGTAAGGGACCTTGGCAAAAACATTCAGTACTTC. It translates to CSARAVLVVTRVRDLGKNIQYF.

Comment on this clonotype: One junction end does not reproduce the germline sequence, and a read error may be involved. This rearrangement joins TRBV28 to TRBJ2-4; either TRBD1 or TRBD2 may fit D (6 bases each). The CDR3 sequence is 18 residues long. The V gene's germline CDR1 is MDHEN and CDR2 SYDVKM. The CDR3 sequence: CTSCLGGRRISGKNIQYF. The CDR3 nucleotides read TGTACCAGCTGTTTAGGGGGGCGGAGGATTTCCGGCAAAAACATTCAGTACTTC.

The gene calls are TRBV15 and TRBJ2-7, with D unclear. This CDR3 region has 15 residues. V gave up 0 bases and J gave up 2 bases, with 11 bases separating them. The germline V gene has CDR1 LNHNV and CDR2 YYDKDF (reference sequence). DNA for the CDR3: TGTGCCACCAGCAGAGATCTCGCCGTCCCCTACGAGCAGTACTTC. Its protein product is CATSRDLAVPYEQYF.

This clonotype was detected only a few times. The V call is TRBV11-2, the J call TRBJ2-3, with TRBD2 matching 7 bases. Germline loops: CDR1 SGHAT, CDR2 FQNNGV. The CDR3 is made up of 15 amino acids. J was trimmed by 1 base and V by 4 bases; bases with no gene match: 5. CDR3 sequence reads: CASSYPSGGTDTQYF. The CDR3 coding sequence is TGTGCCAGCAGCTATCCTAGCGGTGGCACAGATACGCAGTATTTT.

This clonotype came up a few times. One end of the junction does not line up with germline, which may come from a read error. This chain links TRBV6-2 or TRBV6-3 with TRBJ2-5, with TRBD1 matching over 9 bases. The CDR3 has 12 amino acids. Germline CDR1 and CDR2: MNHEY and SVGEGT. In DNA form, the CDR3 reads TGTGCCAGCAGTTCCCTCCGGGACAGGGTTGAATTC. Its translation: CASSSLRDRVEF.

This clonotype was observed a handful of times. This chain uses TRBV12-3 or TRBV12-4 with TRBJ2-1; 7 nucleotides align to TRBD2. V trimming: 7 bases; J trimming: 3 bases; junction bases outside the gene matches: 6. The CDR3 consists of 14 residues. The CDR3 sequence: CASTTTSSYNEQFF. For the CDR3, the DNA is TGTGCCAGCACCACGACTAGCAGCTACAATGAGCAGTTCTTC.

V gene TRBV5-1 combines with J gene TRBJ2-7, with unresolved D. Germline V gene data show CDR1 as SGHRS and CDR2 as YFSETQ. The CDR3 consists of 14 residues. Trimming took 3 bases from V and 3 from J, leaving 13 bases between them. The chain's CDR3 is CASSYGPLGYEQYF. The CDR3 DNA reads as TGCGCCAGCAGCTACGGACCGCTTGGCTACGAGCAGTACTTC.

This clonotype has more than one count but fewer than ten. The chain couples TRBV7-9 to TRBJ2-1; perhaps TRBD2 as D (5 bases). V was clipped by 8 bases and J by 4 bases, with 15 bases between them. The CDR3 sequence is 14 residues long. The germline gives CDR1 SEHNR, CDR2 FQNEAQ (reference sequence). CDR3 sequence: CASLGLAKYNEQFF. The CDR3 region has the DNA TGTGCCAGCCTCGGGCTAGCCAAGTACAATGAGCAGTTCTTC.

The V and J genes are TRBV6-4 and TRBJ2-3; perhaps TRBD2 as D (6 bases). The CDR3 extends over 13 amino acids. V was trimmed by 5 bases and J by 4 bases, leaving 10 bases between them. The germline gives CDR1 MRHNA, CDR2 SNTAGT. CDR3 nucleotide sequence: TGTGCCAGCAGTCCTGGGGAGGCAGATACGCAGTATTTT. This translates into CASSPGEADTQYF.

This clonotype turned up a few times. The chain links TRBV6-4 to TRBJ1-1; 7 bases map to TRBD1. The CDR3 is made up of 13 amino acids. CDR1 and CDR2 from the germline V gene are MRHNA and SNTAGT. V shed 1 base, J shed 7 bases, and the junction held 3 bases outside the gene matches. CDR3 in amino acids: CASSDWAGGEAFF. Written as DNA, the CDR3 is TGTGCCAGCAGTGACTGGGCAGGGGGTGAAGCTTTCTTT.

Details on this clonotype: An end of the junction does not agree with germline; a read error may underlie this. The chain combines TRBV29-1 with TRBJ2-7; D is uncertain. CDR3 length equals 13 residues. Germline V CDR1 and CDR2: SQVTM, ANQGSEA. The CDR3 here is CSVTLSTLYEQHF. CDR3 coding DNA: TGCAGCGTAACCCTTTCGACGCTTTACGAGCAGCACTTC.

This clonotype was found a few times. The chain carries TRBV7-9 and TRBJ2-7; D not certain. The CDR3 length is 14 residues. Trimming stripped 1 base from V and 2 bases from J, with 9 bases between. Germline V gene sequence: CDR1 SEHNR, CDR2 FQNEAQ (reference sequence). The CDR3 sequence is CASSLGVSPYEQYF. In nucleotides, the CDR3 is TGTGCCAGCAGCTTAGGCGTCAGTCCCTACGAGCAGTACTTC.

The chain couples TRBV10-3 to TRBJ2-3, with D perhaps TRBD2 (6 bases). In germline, CDR1 is ENHRY, CDR2 SYGVKD. The germline V and J ends were trimmed by 6 bases and 4 bases, with 17 bases remaining between them. This CDR3 comprises 15 residues. CDR3 sequence: CAIREPGLAPDTQYF. The CDR3 nucleotides read TGTGCCATCAGGGAACCGGGACTCGCGCCAGATACGCAGTATTTT.

This clonotype turned up a few times. This chain joins TRBV7-6 and TRBJ2-1, with no clear D. Germline values: CDR1 SGHVS, CDR2 FNYEAQ. The CDR3 consists of 12 residues. Trimming stripped 5 bases from V and 9 bases from J, with 11 bases between. CDR3 residues: CASSDTWGEQFF. CDR3 DNA: TGTGCCAGCAGCGACACGTGGGGTGAGCAGTTCTTC.

The rearrangement joins TRBV6-1 to TRBJ2-2, with no clear D. From germline, CDR1 is MNHNS and CDR2 SASEGT. V was clipped by 8 bases and J by 0 bases, with 10 bases between them. The CDR3 consists of 14 residues. The chain's CDR3 is CASVRQTNTGELFF. CDR3 nucleotide sequence: TGTGCCAGCGTGAGACAAACGAACACCGGGGAGCTGTTTTTT.